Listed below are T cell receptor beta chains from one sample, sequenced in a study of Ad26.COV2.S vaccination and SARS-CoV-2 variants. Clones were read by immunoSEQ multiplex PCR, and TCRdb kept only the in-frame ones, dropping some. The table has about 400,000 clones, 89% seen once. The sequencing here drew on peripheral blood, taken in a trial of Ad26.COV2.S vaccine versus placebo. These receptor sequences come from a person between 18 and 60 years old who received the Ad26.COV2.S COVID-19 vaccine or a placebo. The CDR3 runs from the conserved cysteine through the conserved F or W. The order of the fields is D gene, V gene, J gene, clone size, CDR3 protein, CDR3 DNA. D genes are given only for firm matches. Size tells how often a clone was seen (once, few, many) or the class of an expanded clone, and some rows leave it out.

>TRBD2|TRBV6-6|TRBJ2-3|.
CASSRRLAGSTDTQYF
TGTGCCAGCAGTCGACGACTAGCGGGCAGCACAGATACGCAGTATTTT
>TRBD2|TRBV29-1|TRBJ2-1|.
CSVAGLAGYNEQFF
TGCAGCGTTGCTGGACTAGCGGGGTACAATGAGCAGTTCTTC
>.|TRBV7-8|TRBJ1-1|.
CASSSRRGPLMNTEAFF
TGTGCCAGCAGCTCCCGACGGGGGCCCCTAATGAACACTGAAGCTTTCTTT
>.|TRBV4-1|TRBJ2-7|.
CASSQDFAGRTYEQYF
TGCGCCAGCAGCCAAGATTTTGCGGGAAGGACCTACGAGCAGTACTTC
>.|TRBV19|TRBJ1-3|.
CASSISTSSGNTIYF
TGTGCCAGTAGTATATCGACGAGCTCTGGAAACACCATATATTTT
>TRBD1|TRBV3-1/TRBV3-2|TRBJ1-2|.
CASSQADRSSYGYTF
TGTGCCAGCAGCCAAGCGGACAGGTCCTCTTATGGCTACACCTTC
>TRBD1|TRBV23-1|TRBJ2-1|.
CASSQSRGQGSYNEQFF
TGCGCCAGCAGTCAATCGAGGGGACAGGGGTCCTACAATGAGCAGTTCTTC
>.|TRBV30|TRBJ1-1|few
CAWSVMGGRETEAFF
TGTGCCTGGAGTGTAATGGGGGGCCGTGAGACTGAAGCTTTCTTT
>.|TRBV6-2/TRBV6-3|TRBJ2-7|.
CASIPGAAYEQYF
TGTGCCAGCATCCCAGGGGCCGCCTACGAGCAGTACTTC
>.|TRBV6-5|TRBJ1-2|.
CASRYSGPYGYTF
TGTGCCAGCCGATACAGCGGCCCCTATGGCTACACCTTC
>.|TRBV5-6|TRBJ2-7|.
CASSPGALSSYEQYF
TGTGCCAGCAGCCCGGGGGCTCTGAGCTCCTACGAGCAGTACTTC
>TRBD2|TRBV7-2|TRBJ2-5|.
CASSSRTSGRVETQYF
TGTGCCAGCAGCTCCCGGACTAGCGGGAGAGTCGAGACCCAGTACTTC
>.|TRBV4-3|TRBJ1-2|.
CASSQDTEYGYTF
TGCGCCAGCAGCCAAGACACAGAGTATGGCTACACCTTC
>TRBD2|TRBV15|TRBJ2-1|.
CATSRGVVERGYNEQFF
TGTGCCACCAGCAGAGGGGTAGTAGAGCGGGGCTACAATGAGCAGTTCTTC
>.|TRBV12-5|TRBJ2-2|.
CASGLAPSDTGELFF
TGTGCTAGTGGTTTGGCCCCGTCGGACACCGGGGAGCTGTTTTTT
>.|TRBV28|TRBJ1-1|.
CASLVGGSEAFF
TGTGCCAGCCTCGTGGGGGGTTCTGAAGCTTTCTTT
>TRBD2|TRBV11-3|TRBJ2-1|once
CASSPSHRTSLFF
TGTGCCAGCAGCCCCTCACACCGGACTAGCTTGTTCTTC
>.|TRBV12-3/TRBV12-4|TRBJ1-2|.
CASSARGGGYTF
TGTGCCAGCAGCGCAAGGGGTGGCGGCTACACCTTC
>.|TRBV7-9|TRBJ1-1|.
CASSNPPGYTEAFF
TGTGCCAGCAGCAACCCCCCAGGGTACACTGAAGCTTTCTTT
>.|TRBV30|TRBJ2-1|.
CAWKLFQFREQFF
TGTGCCTGGAAACTTTTTCAGTTCCGTGAGCAGTTCTTC
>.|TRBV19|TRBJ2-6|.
CASTTGGNSGANVLTF
TGTGCCAGTACGACAGGAGGAAACTCTGGGGCCAACGTCCTGACTTTC
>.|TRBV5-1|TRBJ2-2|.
CASSLRSRQRNTGELFF
TGCGCCAGCAGCTTGAGGTCCAGACAACGGAACACCGGGGAGCTGTTTTTT
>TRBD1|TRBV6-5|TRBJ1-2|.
CASISRETGRGYTF
TGTGCCAGCATTTCCCGTGAGACAGGGCGCGGCTACACCTTC
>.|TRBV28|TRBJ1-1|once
CASSPKLWAEAFF
TGTGCCAGCAGCCCCAAGTTATGGGCTGAAGCTTTCTTT
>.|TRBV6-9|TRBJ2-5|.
CASSYLGWETQYF
TGTGCCAGCAGTTATTTGGGGTGGGAGACCCAGTACTTC
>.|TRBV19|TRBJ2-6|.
CASSARYSVSGANVLTF
TGTGCCAGTAGTGCCAGATACAGTGTCTCTGGGGCCAACGTCCTGACTTTC
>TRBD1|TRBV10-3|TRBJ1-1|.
CAIRQQVTGQVMNTEAFF
TGTGCCATCAGACAACAGGTTACGGGACAGGTGATGAACACTGAAGCTTTCTTT
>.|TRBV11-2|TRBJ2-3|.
CASSLYGSRRSDTQYF
TGTGCCAGCAGCTTATACGGGAGCAGGAGGTCAGATACGCAGTATTTT
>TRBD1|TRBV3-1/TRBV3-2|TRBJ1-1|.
CASSHGDRGYTEAFF
TGTGCCAGCAGCCACGGGGACAGGGGATACACTGAAGCTTTCTTT
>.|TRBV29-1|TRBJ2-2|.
CSVDRGNTGELFF
TGCAGCGTTGACAGGGGAAACACCGGGGAGCTGTTTTTT
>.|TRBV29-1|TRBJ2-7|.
CSVPGINSYEQYF
TGCAGCGTTCCGGGAATCAACTCCTACGAGCAGTACTTC
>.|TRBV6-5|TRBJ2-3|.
CASSYSVGITDTQYF
TGTGCCAGCAGTTACTCAGTAGGGATCACAGATACGCAGTATTTT
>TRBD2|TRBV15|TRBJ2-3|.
CATSRASGSTDTQYF
TGTGCCACCAGCAGAGCTAGCGGGAGCACAGATACGCAGTATTTT
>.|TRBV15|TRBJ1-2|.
CATSRDGVERNYGYTF
TGTGCCACCAGCAGAGATGGTGTGGAAAGAAACTATGGCTACACCTTC
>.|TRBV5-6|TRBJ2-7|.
CASSLGLDSSYEQYF
TGTGCCAGCAGCTTGGGTCTAGACAGTTCCTACGAGCAGTACTTC
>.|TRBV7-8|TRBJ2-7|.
CASSLGRTRPHYEQYF
TGTGCCAGCAGCTTAGGAAGAACCCGCCCCCACTACGAGCAGTACTTC
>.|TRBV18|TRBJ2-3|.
CASSDSADTQYF
TGTGCCAGCTCAGACAGTGCAGATACGCAGTATTTT
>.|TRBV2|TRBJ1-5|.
CASSGGAGPQHF
TGTGCCAGCAGTGGGGGAGCTGGGCCCCAGCATTTT
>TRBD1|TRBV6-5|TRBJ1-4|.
CASSNRGYEKLFF
TGTGCCAGCAGTAACAGGGGGTATGAAAAACTGTTTTTT
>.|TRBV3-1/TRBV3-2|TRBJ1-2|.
CASSQEDRDHWNGYTF
TGTGCCAGCAGCCAAGAGGACCGGGACCATTGGAATGGCTACACCTTC
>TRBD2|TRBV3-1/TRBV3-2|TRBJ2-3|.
CASSPSGRLRTDTQYF
TGTGCCAGCAGCCCTAGCGGGAGGCTCCGCACAGATACGCAGTATTTT
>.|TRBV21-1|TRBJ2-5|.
CASTSSGGRGETQYF
TGTGCCAGCACCTCCAGTGGGGGGCGAGGGGAGACCCAGTACTTC
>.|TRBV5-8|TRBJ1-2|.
CASSQTGTITRAYGYTF
TGTGCCAGCAGCCAGACGGGTACGATTACGAGGGCCTATGGCTACACCTTC
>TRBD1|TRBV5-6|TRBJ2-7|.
CASSLGRGRQYF
TGTGCCAGCAGCTTGGGCAGGGGGAGGCAGTACTTC
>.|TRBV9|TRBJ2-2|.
CASSVVGGTGELFF
TGTGCCAGCAGCGTAGTAGGAGGGACCGGGGAGCTGTTTTTT
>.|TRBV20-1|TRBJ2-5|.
CSASSGTVVTQYF
TGCAGTGCTAGTTCCGGAACCGTCGTTACCCAGTACTTC
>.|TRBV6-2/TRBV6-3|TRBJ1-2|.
CASSQQGTDGYTF
TGTGCCAGCAGTCAACAGGGTACGGATGGCTACACCTTC
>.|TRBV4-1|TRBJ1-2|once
CASSQGTPISPNYGYTF
TGCGCCAGCAGCCAGGGGACACCGATTTCCCCTAACTATGGCTACACCTTC
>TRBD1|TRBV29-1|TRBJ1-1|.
CSVEGTGEAFF
TGCAGCGTTGAAGGGACAGGTGAAGCTTTCTTT
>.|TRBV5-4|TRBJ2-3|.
CASSPGKGPDTDTQYF
TGTGCCAGCAGCCCCGGTAAAGGGCCTGACACAGATACGCAGTATTTT
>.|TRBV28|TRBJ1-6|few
CASTGARGSPLHF
TGTGCCAGCACCGGTGCACGGGGCTCACCCCTCCACTTT
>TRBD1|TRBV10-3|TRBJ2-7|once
CAITGTGSSYEQYF
TGTGCCATCACTGGGACAGGGAGCTCCTACGAGCAGTACTTC
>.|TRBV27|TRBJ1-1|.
CASSPIPGNTEAFF
TGTGCCAGCAGTCCCATTCCGGGGAACACTGAAGCTTTCTTT
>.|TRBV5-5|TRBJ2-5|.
CASSFQGLQETQYF
TGTGCCAGCAGCTTTCAGGGACTCCAAGAGACCCAGTACTTC
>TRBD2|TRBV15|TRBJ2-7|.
CATSRDPPGGRRYEQYF
TGTGCCACCAGCAGAGATCCCCCCGGCGGGAGGCGCTACGAGCAGTACTTC